A single sample is the source of the 22 T cell receptor beta chains below, sequenced in a study of T cells in Graves' hyperthyroidism and ophthalmopathy. Amplified regions were TCR beta CDR3 sequences from RNA transcripts. A set of HTBI primers served as the primers for a first-round RT-PCR of the TCR CDR3. A single record per CDR3 protein comes from TCRdb applying MiXCR to the multiplex PCR reads. The table shows fewer than 600,000 distinct CDR3 sequences, with 11% to 15% occurring only once. The sample consisted of blood. These receptor sequences come from a woman in her thirties or forties with Graves' hyperthyroidism.

This clonotype was counted only a few times. This sequence joins TRBV10-3 and TRBJ1-2; D uncertain. The CDR3 loop spans 13 amino acids. Trimming took 4 bases from V and 2 from J, leaving 8 bases between them. The germline V gene encodes CDR1 ENHRY and CDR2 SYGVKD. This CDR3 is CAISGEGNYGYTF. The CDR3 DNA follows: TGTGCCATCAGTGGGGAGGGCAACTATGGCTACACCTTC.

With regard to this clonotype: Since a much larger clone is just one base distant, this may be a read error. The chain employs TRBV28 and TRBJ2-5, with D tentatively TRBD1 (7 bases). CDR1 and CDR2 from the germline V gene are MDHEN and SYDVKM. This CDR3 region has 15 residues. CDR3 sequence reads: CTSSLGTAGRETQYF. CDR3 sequence (DNA): TGTACCAGCAGTTTAGGGACAGCAGGGAGGGAGACCCAGTACTTC.

This clonotype was detected only a few times. It is unclear where the CDR3 begins or ends on the DNA, so no DNA is shown, and the CDR3 is as TCRdb lists it. This chain connects TRBV7-2 to TRBJ2-3; the D call of TRBD2 is as the table states it, not checked on the DNA. Germline assignment: CDR1 SGHTA and CDR2 FQGNSA. 21 amino acids form the CDR3, both terminal residues included. CDR3 sequence: CASSFYICSAVRTSGADTQYF.

In its sample, this clonotype was seen many times. The chain has TRBV7-2 and TRBJ2-3; 7 bases match TRBD2. Germline trimming cut 5 bases from V and 10 bases from J; bases unmatched to any gene: 6. This CDR3 is 12 amino acids long. The germline CDR1 and CDR2 sequences are SGHTA and FQGNSA. CDR3 DNA: TGTGCCAGCAGCCCTGGGGGGGGAGCGCAGTATTTT. It codes for CASSPGGGAQYF.

This sequence joins TRBV24-1 and TRBJ1-5; D unresolved. The germline CDR1 and CDR2 sequences are KGHDR and SFDVKD. V was clipped by 2 bases and J by 3 bases, with 7 bases between them. The CDR3 runs 14 residues. In DNA, the CDR3 is TGTGCCACCAGTGATTCACGGACCAATCAGCCCCAGCATTTT. This sequence encodes CATSDSRTNQPQHF.

There are many counts of this clonotype. The J gene is TRBJ1-1, the V gene TRBV11-2; 8 bases line up with TRBD1. Trimming took 4 bases from V and 7 from J; bases not matched to a gene: 5. CDR3 length equals 13 residues. Germline V gene lookup returns CDR1 SGHAT and CDR2 FQNNGV. CDR3 residues: CASSSSDRVEAFF. The CDR3 DNA reads as TGTGCCAGCAGCTCGTCGGACAGGGTTGAAGCTTTCTTT.

The chain couples TRBV5-5 to TRBJ1-5; 11 positions match TRBD1. With V trimmed by 3 bases and J by 5 bases, 4 bases remained unmatched. The CDR3 has 15 residues. The germline gives CDR1 SGHKS, CDR2 YYEKEE (reference sequence). Written as DNA, the CDR3 is TGTGCCAGCAGCTACTGGACAGGGGGCTATCAGCCCCAGCATTTT. It specifies CASSYWTGGYQPQHF.

This clonotype has ten or more counts. The rearrangement uses TRBV18 and TRBJ2-3; D is unresolved. Trimming removed 5 bases at V and 3 bases at J, with 6 bases between. The CDR3 contains 12 residues. Germline CDR1 KGHSH, CDR2 LQKENI. The CDR3 loop reads CASSDWTDTQYF. The CDR3 coding sequence is TGTGCCAGCTCAGATTGGACAGATACGCAGTATTTT.

In this sample, this clonotype turned up many times. V gene TRBV5-1 combines with J gene TRBJ2-3, with D possibly being TRBD1 (6 bases). Trimming cost V 4 bases and J 6 bases, with 18 bases left between them. CDR3 length: 15 residues. The germline CDR1 and CDR2 sequences are SGHRS and YFSETQ. The DNA of the CDR3 is TGCGCCAGCAGCCAAGAACAATACAGGGTGGATACGCAGTATTTT. Translating gives CASSQEQYRVDTQYF. The whole variable domain, filled in from reference TRBV5-1 and TRBJ2-3, reads KAGVTQTPRYLIKTRGQQVTLSCSPISGHRSVSWYQQTPGQGLQFLFEYFSETQRNKGNFPGRFSGRQFSNSRSEMNVSTLELGDSALYLCASSQEQYRVDTQYFGPGTRLTVL.

This clonotype was recorded at least ten times. The rearrangement joins TRBV27 to TRBJ2-1, with TRBD2 identical over 10 bases. Germline V gene sequence: CDR1 MNHEY, CDR2 SMNVEV (reference sequence). J gave up 8 bases and V 5 bases, and 9 bases lay outside the gene matches. This CDR3 has 15 residues. This CDR3 is CASSILAGVLDEQFF. The CDR3 nucleotides are TGTGCCAGCAGTATCCTAGCGGGAGTTTTGGATGAGCAGTTCTTC.

This clonotype appeared many times. The V and J genes are TRBV5-1 and TRBJ2-3, with D perhaps matching TRBD1 (6 bases). Between the trimmed V and J ends, which lost 0 bases and 6 bases, there was a span of 14 bases. Germline CDR1 is SGHRS and CDR2 is YFSETQ. This CDR3 has 15 amino acids. This CDR3 is CASSLDRATSDTQYF. The CDR3 nucleotides read TGCGCCAGCAGCTTGGACAGGGCTACTTCGGATACGCAGTATTTT.

A single count supports this clonotype. A read error may produce the germline difference seen at one junction end. This chain connects TRBV6-1 to TRBJ2-5, with 8 bases lining up with TRBD1. Germline V gene lookup returns CDR1 MNHNS and CDR2 SASEGT. There are 14 residues in the CDR3. CDR3 loop: CAGSRDRSLETQYF. CDR3 bases: TGTGCCGGCAGCCGGGACAGGTCCTTGGAGACCCAGTACTTC.

This clonotype has at least ten counts. CDR3 amino acids: CASSTGTERGTNEKLFF. The CDR3 DNA is TGTGCCAGCAGTACCGGGACAGAAAGGGGAACTAATGAAAAACTGTTTTTT. This chain uses TRBV2 with TRBJ1-4, with 7 bases that match TRBD1. V lost 5 bases and J lost 1; bases outside the gene matches: 10. In germline, CDR1 is SNHLY, CDR2 FYNNEI. This CDR3 is 17 amino acids long.

This clonotype was observed at least ten times. The V call is TRBV28, the J call TRBJ2-7; no firm D call. The CDR3 is made up of 16 amino acids. Germline assignment: CDR1 MDHEN and CDR2 SYDVKM. V dropped 1 base and J dropped 6 bases, with 19 bases sitting between them. The CDR3 DNA reads as TGTGCCAGCAGTTTATTCCTGGCAGGACGTAAGGGCGAGCAGTACTTC. It is translated as CASSLFLAGRKGEQYF.

V usage is TRBV6-1 and J usage is TRBJ2-1, with 7 nucleotides matching TRBD1. Looked up from germline, CDR1 is MNHNS and CDR2 is SASEGT. J gave up 1 base and V 7 bases, and 4 bases lay outside the gene matches. The CDR3 is 14 residues long. The chain's CDR3 is CASTRQGSYNEQFF. The CDR3 nucleotides read TGTGCCAGCACCCGACAGGGTTCCTACAATGAGCAGTTCTTC.

J is TRBJ2-1 and V is TRBV2; no firm D call. V gave up 6 bases and J gave up 9 bases, with 12 bases separating them. Germline CDR1 is SNHLY and CDR2 is FYNNEI. The CDR3 loop spans 12 amino acids. The CDR3 sequence: CASSERPGEQFF. CDR3 nucleotide sequence: TGTGCCAGCAGCGAGAGACCAGGTGAGCAGTTCTTC.

This clonotype occurred many times. This chain connects TRBV7-2 to TRBJ1-2; 9 positions match TRBD1. The CDR3 has 13 amino acids. Unmatched junction bases numbered 5, after V lost 5 bases and J lost 7 bases. From germline, CDR1 is SGHTA and CDR2 FQGNSA. The CDR3 nucleotides read TGTGCCAGCAGCCGGGACAGGGTTGGTGGCTACACCTTC. This translates into CASSRDRVGGYTF.

A word on this clonotype: This may be a read error, as it is one base from a much larger clone. V gene TRBV5-1 combines with J gene TRBJ2-7; TRBD1 aligns across 8 bases. Per the germline V gene, CDR1 is SGHRS and CDR2 is YFSETQ. There are 13 residues in the CDR3. CDR3 sequence (DNA): TGCGCCAGCAGCGCCCAGGACAGGGTCGAGCAGTGCTTC. It codes for CASSAQDRVEQCF.

The chain couples TRBV19 to TRBJ1-1; D gene uncertain. This CDR3 spans 11 amino acids. Per germline, CDR1 LNHDA and CDR2 SQIVND (reference sequence). The germline V and J ends were trimmed by 8 bases and 1 base, with 5 bases remaining between them. Here the CDR3 reads CASHKNTEAFF. CDR3 bases: TGTGCCAGTCACAAGAACACTGAAGCTTTCTTT.

This clonotype showed up many times. The genes are TRBV29-1 and TRBJ2-6; 12 bases are a match to TRBD1. The CDR3 spans 17 residues. With V trimmed by 6 bases and J by 4 bases, 10 bases remained unmatched. In germline, CDR1 is SQVTM, CDR2 ANQGSEA. CDR3 residues: CSVTGQGALGGANVLTF. CDR3 nucleotides: TGCAGCGTGACGGGACAGGGGGCCCTAGGAGGGGCCAACGTCCTGACTTTC. Together with reference TRBV29-1 and TRBJ2-6, the CDR3 gives the full variable domain: SAVISQKPSRDICQRGTSLTIQCQVDSQVTMMFWYRQQPGQSLTLIATANQGSEATYESGFVIDKFPISRPNLTFSTLTVSNMSPEDSSIYLCSVTGQGALGGANVLTFGAGSRLTVL.

This clonotype was counted between two and nine times. The gene calls are TRBV20-1 and TRBJ2-1, with D uncertain. The CDR3 extends over 15 amino acids. From germline, CDR1 is DFQATT and CDR2 SNEGSKA (reference sequence). Trimming shortened V by 3 bases and J by 0 bases, and 12 bases separated the two germline ends. The CDR3: CSARPRRNSYNEQFF. Here the CDR3 DNA reads TGCAGTGCTAGGCCGCGCAGGAACTCCTACAATGAGCAGTTCTTC.

This clonotype was recorded at least ten times. The CDR3 nucleotides are TGTGCCAGCTTCCGGAGGGGCGGCGAGCAGTACTTC. This gives the protein CASFRRGGEQYF. V usage is TRBV6-1 and J usage is TRBJ2-7; maybe TRBD2 (6 bases). Germline V gene sequence: CDR1 MNHNS, CDR2 SASEGT. The CDR3 loop spans 12 amino acids. V was clipped by 8 bases and J by 6 bases, with 14 bases between them.